The clone carrying this TCR beta chain was observed a few times. Its antigen remains unknown. This record comes from a study of post-analysis software for immune sequencing data. Across the whole study: The disease courses spanned relapsing-remitting, secondary progressive and progressive-relapsing forms of multiple sclerosis. Broader study findings: Significantly lower normalized Chao1 diversity was found in patients with multiple sclerosis relative to controls.

The authors incorporated unique molecular identifiers into the TCR beta cDNA libraries. TCRdb redid the calling of the PCR reads with MiXCR, one entry per CDR3 protein. The repertoire holds more than 500,000 distinct CDR3 sequences, with approximately 31% as singletons. This TCR came from a girl between 2 and 17 years old with multiple sclerosis. What was sequenced was blood.

The chain's CDR3 is CASSPHMSYEQYF. CDR3 DNA: TGTGCCAGCAGTCCCCATATGTCCTACGAGCAGTACTTC. The chain employs TRBV27 and TRBJ2-7; D is uncertain. CDR3 length equals 13 residues. Germline V CDR1 and CDR2: MNHEY, SMNVEV (reference sequence). The V and J ends lost 5 bases and 1 base respectively, with 9 bases between them.